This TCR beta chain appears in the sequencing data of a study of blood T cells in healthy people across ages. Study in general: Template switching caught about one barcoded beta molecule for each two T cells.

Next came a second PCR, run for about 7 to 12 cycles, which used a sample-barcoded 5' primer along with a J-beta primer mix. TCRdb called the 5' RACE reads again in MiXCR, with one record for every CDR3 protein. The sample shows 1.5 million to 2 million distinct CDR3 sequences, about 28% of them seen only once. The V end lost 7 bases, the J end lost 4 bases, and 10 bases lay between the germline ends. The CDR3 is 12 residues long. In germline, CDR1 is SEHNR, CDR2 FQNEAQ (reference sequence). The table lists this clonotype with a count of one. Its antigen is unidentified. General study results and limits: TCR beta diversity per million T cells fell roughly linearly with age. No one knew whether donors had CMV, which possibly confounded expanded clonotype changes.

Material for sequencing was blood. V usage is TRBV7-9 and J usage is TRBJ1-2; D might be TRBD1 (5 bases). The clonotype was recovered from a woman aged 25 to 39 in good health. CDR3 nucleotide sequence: TGTGCCAGCATCAGGGATGGCTATGGCTACACCTTC. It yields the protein CASIRDGYGYTF.